This T cell receptor beta chain was recovered during a study of blood T cell repertoires in COVID-19. Source study methods: Amplification from reference gene primers served as the basis for estimated nucleated cell counts. TCRdb's table, derived via immunoSEQ multiplex PCR, lists solely in-frame clones and lacks some. The V and J calls and clone size are taken from that table; D and trimming were inferred from the DNA. The sample has roughly 410,000 clones, over 75% seen once. This clone was observed a handful of times. This receptor was obtained from a woman aged 40-49 years with COVID-19, enrolled during active disease. The sample taken for sequencing was peripheral blood.

CDR3 bases: TGTGCCAGCAGCGCAAGGGGAGAGACCCAGTACTTC. The encoded protein is CASSARGETQYF. The chain recombines TRBV6-5 with TRBJ2-5; D may be TRBD1 (5 bases). V shed 6 bases and J shed 4 bases, with 9 bases lying between them. The germline CDR1 and CDR2 sequences are MNHEY and SVGAGI. This CDR3 comprises 12 residues.